This T cell receptor beta chain was retrieved from a study of blood T cell repertoires in COVID-19. At the level of the study: The United States, Italy and Spain provided the acute and convalescent COVID-19 samples. In each case, the material was cDNA or gDNA derived from T cells, B-cell-depleted T cells, or PBMCs.

J gave up 1 base and V 4 bases, and 6 bases lay outside the gene matches. Germline CDR1 reads SGHNT; CDR2 reads YYREEE (reference sequence). The CDR3 runs to 18 residues. As processed by the authors: Amplification from reference gene primers served as the basis for estimated nucleated cell counts. Libraries were prepared by immunoSEQ multiplex PCR; TCRdb keeps only in-frame clonotypes and omits some of them. V and J calls and clone size are as listed in that table; D and trimming were resolved from the DNA. The table lists roughly 90,000 clones, about 80% of them singletons. The chain recombines TRBV5-4 with TRBJ2-6, with 12 nucleotides matching TRBD1. The TCR was taken from a woman between 70 and 85 years old with acute or convalescent COVID-19. Sample: peripheral blood. Here the CDR3 DNA reads TGTGCCAGCAGCCACCCGGGACAGGGGGCTTCTGGGGCCAACGTCCTGACTTTC. It is translated as CASSHPGQGASGANVLTF.